Reported below is one T cell receptor beta chain. Its matching antigen is unknown. These data come from a study of human versus mouse CDR3 diversity and MHC coevolution. The wider study: Each sample yielded about 0.6 x 10^7 to 1.8 x 10^7 valid reads. General study results and limits: About 1.6 million TCR beta clonotypes were estimated for humans, the largest repertoire.

V dropped 3 bases and J dropped 4; count of bases not matched to a gene: 10. Germline CDR1 is SGHRS and CDR2 is YFSETQ. This CDR3 is 16 amino acids long. The repertoire was sequenced with immunoSEQ multiplex PCR; TCRdb's copy has only in-frame clones and lacks some. Here the sample spans just under 60,000 clones, approximately 94% being singletons. The sample taken for sequencing was naive CD4+ T cells from blood. Subset of the sample: CD45RO-negative CD62L-positive naive CD4 T cells. The receptor was isolated from a person in their sixties or seventies in good health. This chain uses TRBV5-1 with TRBJ2-3; 8 bases align to TRBD2. CDR3: CASSSNSGTRSDTQYF. The CDR3 nucleotides are TGCGCCAGCAGCTCCAATAGCGGGACGAGGTCAGATACGCAGTATTTT.